The text below deals with one T cell receptor (beta chain). The antigen is unknown. Assay: immunoSEQ multiplex PCR; the TCRdb copy retains only in-frame clones and omits some. The sample has fewer than 20,000 clones; around 90% are singletons. The sample belongs to a study of PD-1 blockade in classical Hodgkin lymphoma. Points from the study as a whole: Newly diagnosed patients reportedly trailed healthy donors in baseline TCR diversity. Why repertoires differed is undefined; disease activity or prior therapy possibly contributed.

The time point was: newly diagnosed, previously untreated cHL patient sample. Newly diagnosed classical Hodgkin lymphoma PBMCs, still untreated, provided the comparison samples. CDR3 length: 15 amino acids. The germline V gene has CDR1 SGHRS and CDR2 YFSETQ. The V end was cut by 0 bases, the J end by 2 bases, with 9 bases between. The J gene is TRBJ1-3, the V gene TRBV5-1, with unresolved D. The sample taken for sequencing was peripheral blood mononuclear cells (PBMCs). This clonotype originated in a human donor with classical Hodgkin lymphoma. This chain's CDR3 is CASSLEAGPGNTIYF. DNA for the CDR3: TGCGCCAGCAGCTTGGAAGCGGGTCCTGGAAACACCATATATTTT. Full variable domain (rest looked up from reference TRBV5-1 and TRBJ1-3): KAGVTQTPRYLIKTRGQQVTLSCSPISGHRSVSWYQQTPGQGLQFLFEYFSETQRNKGNFPGRFSGRQFSNSRSEMNVSTLELGDSALYLCASSLEAGPGNTIYFGEGSWLTVV.